This entry concerns a single T cell receptor beta chain. No antigen is known for it. These data are taken from a study of identical twins. Findings and limits, study-wide: Conclusions came from cross-sectional statistical analysis, not from following the same donors. Less excess twin sharing appeared in beta out-of-frame sequences.

Each cDNA held unique molecular identifiers, and template switching gave it a universal primer site. A single record per CDR3 protein comes from TCRdb applying MiXCR to the 5' RACE reads. The sample holds some 500,000 distinct CDR3 sequences; more than 9% are singletons and the top ten take roughly 3%. The CDR3 totals 17 residues. Trimming took 5 bases from V and 0 from J, leaving 18 bases between them. The V gene's germline CDR1 is SGHNT and CDR2 YENEEA. The sample was also linked to a second study, of yellow fever vaccine responses in identical twins.

Sequenced: PBMCs. The chain combines TRBV11-3 with TRBJ2-3; D not resolved. This clonotype was obtained from a woman between 18 and 30 years old in good health. In DNA form, the CDR3 reads TGTGCCAGCAGCCCTCGACGAGGATCCACTAGCACAGATACGCAGTATTTT. Translating it yields CASSPRRGSTSTDTQYF. The complete variable domain, with remaining parts taken from reference TRBV11-3 and TRBJ2-3, reads EAGVVQSPRYKIIEKKQPVAFWCNPISGHNTLYWYLQNLGQGPELLIRYENEEAVDDSQLPKDRFSAERLKGVDSTLKIQPAELGDSAVYLCASSPRRGSTSTDTQYFGPGTRLTVL.